This T cell receptor beta chain was captured in a study of identical twins (dated by TCRdb to 2016 to 2017). Study-level background: TCR alpha and beta repertoires from monozygotic twins, unrelated adults of various ages and cord blood were deep-sequenced to test whether fetal clonotypes persist. Replicate twin experiments were performed at different times using different library preparation protocols to rule out contamination.

Including the terminal cysteine and phenylalanine, the CDR3 comprises 13 residues. Of all the DNA, just the CDR3 is kept, 39 bases in frame from base 1. Taken from the germline V gene, the CDR1 and CDR2 loops are WSHSY and SAAADI. The V and J ends are trimmed by 0 bases and 7 bases, leaving 7 bases between them. Beyond this particular receptor, the publication reports: Because the same donors could not be followed over many years, the conclusions relied on cross-sectional statistical analysis. Compared with coincidental sharing between unrelated individuals, out-of-frame TCR alpha sequences shared between twins had an excess of sequences with low generation probability. The excess sharing between twins in beta out-of-frame sequences was weaker because fewer shared sequences reduced the signal-to-noise ratio. Fewer insertions were carried by abundant cord blood beta clonotypes; a weaker similar trend was observed in young adult naive repertoires, while no such trend was observed in memory repertoires. Invariant T cells such as MAIT and iNKT could partly confound zero-insertion analyses, though diverse VJ usage argued against this for most clonotypes. In monozygotic twins, out-of-frame TCR alpha sharing was systematically underestimated by recombination models, although the models agreed with sharing between unrelated individuals.

Library preparation used 5' RACE. Sequencing used an Illumina HiSeq 2000. A universal primer binding site was added through template switching, and the final cDNA carried a unique molecular identifier so that TCR cDNA molecules could be counted accurately. First-strand cDNA for TCR alpha and beta chains was synthesized from specific primers in the conserved constant-segment region. To control for contamination, every cDNA library carried two barcodes: a SMART-Mk sample barcode plus Illumina barcodes. TruSeq adapter sequences, together with Illumina sample barcodes, were added in two successive PCR steps. TCR alpha and beta cDNA libraries were sequenced on the Illumina HiSeq platform with custom primers. Processing in the source paper ran as follows. Raw reads were processed with MiGEC to extract unique molecular identifiers, and MiXCR was used to determine CDR3 positions. For each individual, recombination models were inferred using an EM algorithm with the repgenHMM and IGoR tools. Shared clonotypes were analyzed with the tcR package in R, and sharing was normalized by the product of cloneset sizes. Out-of-frame nonproductive sequences were analyzed to study raw recombination free of thymic and clonal selection effects. TCRdb applied fastp at Q25 and MiXCR to the public reads, then kept only in-frame beta chains. Here each entry gathers all rows of one CDR3 protein and keeps the most common genes and DNA. TCRdb's processing, not the study's, gives the V and J calls here. The sample records approximately 490,000 distinct CDR3 sequences, approximately 20% of which are singletons. The ten largest clones capture about 0.48% of the sample.

Only healthy Caucasian donors were included. The twin cohort consisted of three pairs of female monozygotic twins, all aged about 18 to 29 years. Positive isolation kits from Invitrogen were used to isolate the CD4+ and CD8+ T cell populations. As regards this clonotype: Its antigen is still unknown. The input lacks base qualities; no much larger clone sits a single base away.

The same sample was also studied in work on yellow fever vaccine responses in identical twins. The second study also describes: According to the authors, in identical twins the way T cells responded to vaccination appeared partly convergent and partly personalized. In identical twins, the study followed T cell clones that responded to the vaccine with precision.

The sequence came from a woman aged 18-35 years in good health. The chain uses TRBV10-2 and TRBJ1-5, with no confidently assigned D gene. The specimen was CD4+ T cells sorted from blood. CDR3 reads: CASSESWQQPQHF. The nucleotide sequence reads as follows: TGCGCCAGCAGTGAGTCGTGGCAGCAGCCCCAGCATTTT.